This TCR beta chain comes out of a study of OX40 agonist ivuxolimab in advanced cancers. Background on the study: Enrollees could have had prior anti-PD-1, anti-PD-L1 or anti-CTLA-4 therapy, which 40% had received.

In the case of this clone: The target antigen is unknown.

The repertoire was sequenced with immunoSEQ multiplex PCR; TCRdb's copy has only in-frame clones and lacks some. The sample contains roughly 70,000 clones, around four fifths of which appear only once. V shed 0 bases, J shed 5 bases, and the junction held 6 bases outside the gene matches. CDR1 and CDR2 (germline): SGHRS, YFSETQ. The CDR3 consists of 16 residues. General observations from the study: The investigators did not determine what antigen specificity the expanded peripheral T cells had.

J is TRBJ2-5 and V is TRBV5-1, with 11 bases aligning to TRBD1. The receptor comes from an adult with an advanced solid tumor such as melanoma, head and neck, liver or kidney cancer. The material sequenced was CD4+ or CD8+ T cells sorted from blood, taken in a trial of the OX40 agonist ivuxolimab. In DNA form, the CDR3 reads TGCGCCAGCAGCTTGGAAGGGACAGGGGGACGGGAGACCCAGTACTTC. This sequence encodes CASSLEGTGGRETQYF.